The entry below describes one T cell receptor beta chain. There is no known antigen for this receptor. No clone much larger than this one lies a single base away; base qualities are absent. This record belongs to a study of T cells in localized non-small cell lung cancer (dated by TCRdb to the early 2020s). A note on the overall study: The study examined T cell repertoires in 200 to 300 patients with early-stage NSCLC and compared tumors with uninvolved tumor-adjacent lungs. All 250 or so NSCLC patients in the cohort were treatment-naive and had localized lung tumors that were resected. Of the NSCLC patients, about 130 were male and some 97 were female, and the mean age was approximately 66 years.

The immunoSEQ Assay was used to sequence TCR beta CDR3 regions from DNA. In the source study's methods: To compute T cell density, TCR beta template counts were normalized to usable DNA, which was estimated by amplifying housekeeping genes. Richness was estimated using the preseqR package, with extrapolation to 400,000 templates for PBMC samples and to 120,000 templates for tissue samples. Clonality was calculated as one minus Pielou's evenness. To identify tissue-enriched TCRs, differential abundance testing was run on productive amino-acid clonotypes with a minimum total count of 5 and an alpha of 0.1. The Jaccard Index and the Morisita Overlap Index were used to measure repertoire overlap between compartments. GLIPH grouped TCR beta CDR3s together with public tetramer-defined viral CDR3s, and a viral motif had to include at least three viral sequences and show V-gene enrichment. As stored in TCRdb, this immuneACCESS dataset retains in-frame rearrangements with V and J assigned. A fraction of the clones does not appear; measured against another copy, unresolved V genes explain less than half of the discrepancy, and the remainder lacks a known reason. The V and J calls and clone size are taken from that table; D and trimming were inferred from the DNA. This sample comprises around 24,000 clones, roughly 84% of them detected only once. The top ten clonotypes cover 25% to 35% of the sample.

At diagnosis, tumor, uninvolved tumor-adjacent lung and peripheral blood were collected and then preserved as a mix of FFPE and fresh-frozen material. For TCR repertoire profiling, blood samples were analyzed as peripheral blood mononuclear cells. CDR1 and CDR2 were assigned from the germline V gene as SGDLS and YYNGEE. The CDR3 has 13 amino acids, counting the end cysteine and phenylalanine. Kept here is only the CDR3 DNA, which spans 39 bases and is read in frame from base 1. The junction carries 24 bases between V and J, which are trimmed by 10 bases and 13 bases respectively. Points the paper makes about the study in general: Longer overall survival was associated with higher blood T cell density, whereas shorter survival was associated with higher adjacent-lung clonality. Because multi-region tumor sequencing was not performed, intratumor heterogeneity could not be ruled out. Because the study design was exploratory, TCR variables were selected using unadjusted p-values without false-discovery rate correction. The highest T cell clonality was observed in uninvolved tumor-adjacent lung, where clonality exceeded that of tumor, suggesting that antigenic responses were more focused in uninvolved tumor-adjacent lung. Of the top 100 tumor clones, a median of 57 were detected in paired uninvolved adjacent lung; under 35 were also among that lung's top 100.

The sequence links TRBV9 to TRBJ2-1; no D segment can be confidently identified. Here the sequenced sample was peripheral blood, taken before any cancer treatment. The clonotype originates from a male donor aged 60 or over with stage I squamous cell lung carcinoma. CDR3 protein: CASGIPASPEQFF. The base sequence is TGTGCCTCCGGAATACCGGCGAGTCCTGAACAGTTCTTC.